One and the same sample provided the 9 T cell receptor beta chains below, sequenced in a study of T cell responses to AZD1222 COVID-19 vaccine. This table comes from immunoSEQ multiplex PCR, and its TCRdb copy is limited to in-frame clones, with some not included. The sample shows around 95,000 clones, about 87% of them seen only once. The starting material was peripheral blood, obtained on day 0 of AZD1222 vaccination. The receptors derive from an adult in good health.

The gene calls are TRBV9 and TRBJ2-7; D not resolved. CDR3 length equals 15 residues. V was trimmed by 2 bases and J by 0 bases, leaving 12 bases between them. Germline V gene sequence: CDR1 SGDLS, CDR2 YYNGEE. CDR3 region: CASSVGSRNSYEQYF. The CDR3 DNA sequence: TGTGCCAGCAGCGTCGGAAGTAGAAACTCCTACGAGCAGTACTTC.

This clone has a handful of counts. V gene TRBV7-9 combines with J gene TRBJ1-2, with TRBD1 as a possible D gene (6 bases). V was trimmed by 11 bases and J by 0 bases, leaving 16 bases between them. CDR1 is SEHNR and CDR2 is FQNEAQ in the germline V gene (reference sequence). There are 14 residues in the CDR3. The DNA for the CDR3 is TGTGCCGGCGGTGACAGGCCAGCTAACTATGGCTACACCTTC. Its protein is CAGGDRPANYGYTF.

The chain is built from TRBV18 and TRBJ2-7; no clear D gene. V was cut by 2 bases and J by 0 bases, with 2 bases left in between. From germline, CDR1 is KGHSH and CDR2 LQKENI. The CDR3 extends over 12 amino acids. The CDR3 is CASSPVSYEQYF. CDR3 nucleotides: TGTGCCAGCTCACCAGTCTCCTACGAGCAGTACTTC.

This clone came up a few times. The chain employs TRBV18 and TRBJ2-3; 7 bases align to TRBD2. The CDR3 is 17 residues long. J was trimmed by 1 base and V by 3 bases; bases with no gene match: 10. Germline V gene lookup returns CDR1 KGHSH and CDR2 LQKENI. The CDR3 DNA is TGTGCCAGCTCACCCGCTAAAGCGGGATGGGGCACAGATACGCAGTATTTT. Its translation is CASSPAKAGWGTDTQYF.

The chain combines TRBV5-1 with TRBJ2-3; 9 bases fit TRBD1. This CDR3 region has 15 residues. CDR1 and CDR2 (germline): SGHRS, YFSETQ. With 2 bases clipped from V and 6 bases from J, the junction kept 7 bases outside the gene matches. The CDR3 sequence is CASSLQGAGLDTQYF. The CDR3 nucleotides read TGCGCCAGCAGCTTACAGGGGGCAGGGCTGGATACGCAGTATTTT.

This clone has more than one count but fewer than ten. The chain uses TRBV7-3 and TRBJ1-2, with D unclear. Germline V lookup: CDR1 SGHTA, CDR2 FQGTGA. Trimming removed 5 bases from V and 6 bases from J, with 4 bases in between. The CDR3 contains 10 residues. CDR3 residues: CASSRNGYTF. CDR3 nucleotide sequence: TGTGCCAGCAGCCGGAATGGCTACACCTTC.

The chain couples TRBV14 to TRBJ2-7, with D uncertain. CDR1 and CDR2 (germline): SGHDN, FVKESK. The V gene lost 0 bases and the J gene lost 4 bases, with 4 bases spanning the gap. The length of the CDR3 is 12 residues. CDR3 DNA: TGTGCCAGCAGCCAAGAGGGTTACGAGCAGTACTTC. Protein sequence: CASSQEGYEQYF.

V and J are TRBV7-9 and TRBJ1-4; no clear D gene. The CDR3 loop spans 16 amino acids. Germline CDR1 reads SEHNR; CDR2 reads FQNEAQ (reference sequence). The V gene lost 2 bases and the J gene lost 4 bases, with 14 bases spanning the gap. In nucleotides, the CDR3 is TGTGCCAGCAGCTTATGGTTTAGGCGGGTTAATGAAAAACTGTTTTTT. Protein: CASSLWFRRVNEKLFF.

The V and J genes are TRBV24-1 and TRBJ1-5; 8 nucleotides agree with TRBD1. The CDR3 consists of 13 residues. V shed 11 bases and J 5 bases; nucleotides not matched to a gene: 7. CDR1 is KGHDR and CDR2 is SFDVKD in the germline V gene. This CDR3 reads CAIATGEDQPQHF. Here the CDR3 DNA reads TGTGCCATCGCGACAGGGGAGGATCAGCCCCAGCATTTT.